A single sample gave rise to the 9 T cell receptor beta chains below, sequenced in a study of human T cells and chemical hapten exposure. TCRdb re-derived calls from the RACE reads in MiXCR, one entry per CDR3 protein. The table records a few hundred thousand distinct CDR3 sequences, more than 5% of them present only once. Time point specified: patch test 2, 6 weeks after DPC sensitization. Treatment described: therapeutic diphenylcyclopropenone sensitization with weekly scalp DPC. This specimen consisted of whole blood, obtained in connection with sensitization to the hapten diphenylcyclopropenone (DPC). The receptors stem from a woman aged 18-29 years with alopecia areata. Some clones in this sample may be carry-over from other donors' samples.

The chain employs TRBV12-3 or TRBV12-4 and TRBJ1-1, with 7 positions matching TRBD1. The ends lost 7 bases at V and 1 base at J; junction bases unmatched: 6. The CDR3 covers 14 residues. The CDR3 is CASKVQGRNTEAFF. DNA of the CDR3: TGTGCCAGCAAGGTACAGGGGAGGAACACTGAAGCTTTCTTT.

The sample holds many counts of this clonotype. The rearrangement joins TRBV29-1 to TRBJ1-1; D might be TRBD1 (6 bases). Germline V gives CDR1 SQVTM, CDR2 ANQGSEA. CDR3 length equals 12 residues. V was trimmed by 7 bases and J by 1 base, leaving 10 bases between them. The CDR3 DNA sequence: TGCAGCGGGAACAGGGAGAACACTGAAGCTTTCTTT. Translation gives CSGNRENTEAFF.

A few counts support this clonotype. The chain joins TRBV5-4 to TRBJ1-6; D is possibly TRBD1 (5 bases). The CDR3 extends over 14 amino acids. Germline V gene lookup returns CDR1 SGHNT and CDR2 YYREEE (reference sequence). Between the trimmed V and J ends, which lost 5 bases and 4 bases, there was a span of 10 bases. The CDR3 region is CASRKDSYNSPLHF. CDR3 nucleotides: TGTGCCAGCAGAAAAGACAGTTATAATTCACCCCTCCACTTT.

This clonotype has a handful of counts. V and J are TRBV7-2 and TRBJ2-3; TRBD1 matches at 9 bases. V lost 5 bases to trimming and J lost 4 bases; unmatched junction nucleotides: 7. Germline V gene data show CDR1 as SGHTA and CDR2 as FQGNSA. This CDR3 comprises 15 residues. The CDR3 protein is CASSQDRGIADTQYF. In DNA form, the CDR3 reads TGTGCCAGCAGCCAGGACAGGGGTATCGCAGATACGCAGTATTTT.

This clonotype was counted ten times or more. The V gene is TRBV12-3 or TRBV12-4, the J gene TRBJ1-1; the match to TRBD1 covers 8 bases. The V segment lost 5 bases and the J segment 9 bases; nucleotides outside the gene matches: 8. The CDR3 spans 13 residues. The CDR3: CASSPRGPHQAFF. The CDR3 DNA reads as TGTGCCAGCAGTCCCAGGGGGCCACACCAAGCTTTCTTT.

This chain joins TRBV4-2 and TRBJ2-7; 10 bases match TRBD2. There are 16 residues in the CDR3. V gave up 3 bases and J gave up 0 bases; unmatched junction bases: 5. Germline values: CDR1 LGHNA, CDR2 YNFKEQ. For the CDR3, the DNA is TGTGCCAGCAGCCATGATAGCGGGGGGCCCTCCTACGAGCAGTACTTC. It yields the protein CASSHDSGGPSYEQYF.

In this sample, this clonotype turned up many times. Here the CDR3 reads CASSSFSMSQPQHF. The CDR3 nucleotides are TGTGCCAGCAGTTCTTTTTCGATGTCTCAGCCCCAGCATTTT. V gene TRBV27 combines with J gene TRBJ1-5; D is undetermined. The CDR3 contains 14 residues. CDR1 is MNHEY, CDR2 SMNVEV, per germline (reference sequence). V shed 4 bases and J shed 6 bases, with 13 bases lying between them.

This clonotype was observed a few times. The CDR3 coding sequence is TGTGCCAGCAGCTTAGGCGCAGGTCGGGATACGCAGTATTTT. Residues: CASSLGAGRDTQYF. The rearrangement joins TRBV7-9 to TRBJ2-3, with no clear D. V gave up 1 base and J gave up 6 bases, with 11 bases separating them. The CDR3 runs to 14 residues. Germline loops: CDR1 SEHNR, CDR2 FQNEAQ (reference sequence).

The gene calls are TRBV20-1 and TRBJ1-5, with a tentative D call TRBD1 (5 bases). This CDR3 spans 13 amino acids. The germline V gene encodes CDR1 DFQATT and CDR2 SNEGSKA (reference sequence). The V end was cut by 5 bases, the J end by 5 bases, with 13 bases between. CDR3 amino acids: CSAGGVVHQPQHF. In DNA form, the CDR3 reads TGCAGTGCTGGGGGAGTTGTGCATCAGCCCCAGCATTTT.